This TCR beta chain was recovered during a study of post-analysis software for immune sequencing data. Whole-study results and caveats: A handful of TRBV segments appeared more often in patients than in controls, and TRBV5-6, TRBV5-1 and TRBV20-1 were among these.

TCR beta libraries were prepared from cDNA with unique molecular identifiers. Starting from roughly 1.1 to 9.2 million T cells, the study yielded roughly 0.5 million cDNA molecules. TCRdb passed the PCR reads through MiXCR, listing each CDR3 protein once. Here the sample spans about 460,000 distinct CDR3 sequences, approximately 45% being singletons. As concerns this clonotype: Its antigen is unidentified.

Germline V lookup: CDR1 SGHDT, CDR2 YYEEEE. V was shortened by 6 bases and J by 5 bases, with 14 bases between the two germline ends. This CDR3 comprises 13 residues. This chain connects TRBV5-6 to TRBJ1-2; D remains unclear. The specimen was blood. The source is a girl between 5 and 17 years old with multiple sclerosis. The chain's CDR3 is CASNSTASYGYTF. The CDR3 region has the DNA TGTGCCAGCAACTCGACGGCATCATATGGCTACACCTTC.